This T cell receptor beta chain originates from a study of shared clonotypes between healthy human individuals (dated by TCRdb to 2020 to 2021). Regarding the research as a whole: The cohort included a few men and a couple of women between 18 and 49 years of age. For each donor, CD4 naive and CD4 memory were each run on three plates, CD8 naive on two plates, and CD8 memory on one plate. To estimate repertoire size and how much clonotypes are shared between individuals, the study performed deep sequencing of blood TCR repertoires from about five healthy adults. To increase sequencing depth and limit assay-specific biases, TCR repertoire library preparation and sequencing were carried out by different laboratories using diverse techniques. Per donor, leukapheresis produced somewhere between about 0.85 and 9.5 billion PBMCs. The paper's findings and limits, for the study overall: Pairwise subsampling indicated that sequencing depth was expected to affect the degree of clonotype sharing among donors. Clonotypes shared by all four sorted-subset donors showed higher generation probabilities than non-shared clonotypes. Because the study included a small number of donors, the genetic and exposure-history diversity represented was limited. When several donors were compared, the shared fraction of clonotypes was around 5.1% for naive CD4, about 4% for naive CD8, 2% to 2.5% for memory CD4, and 0.4% for memory CD8. Naive subsets generally had larger estimated clonotype richness than memory subsets did. Sampling was limited to blood, and TCR repertoires in tissue likely differ from TCR repertoires in blood. Incomplete sequencing was indicated by rarefaction of sorted-subset datasets, despite the large sequencing depth.

Healthy HIV-negative adults with no recently reported acute infections or vaccinations were included as donors. Every donor was a Caucasian adult living in Nashville, Tennessee, USA. CD4+ T cells were enriched by magnetic negative selection; naive cells were then positively selected on CD45RA, and the negative fraction formed the memory subset. After blood collection by leukapheresis, PBMCs were isolated using Ficoll-Histopaque density gradient centrifugation and then cryopreserved in the vapor phase of liquid nitrogen. Analytical flow cytometry was used to check the purity and quantity of each magnetically sorted T cell population. From each sorted fraction, genomic DNA was isolated and quantified by UV absorbance on a Nanodrop 2000c. From the cysteine up to the phenylalanine, the CDR3 has a length of 11 residues. Here the CDR3 DNA is all that survives: 33 bases in frame from base 1. V and J lose 9 bases and 5 bases, and a span of 10 bases separates them. From the germline V gene, CDR1 is SNHLY and CDR2 is FYNNEI.

TCR CDR3 regions were amplified from genomic DNA by multiplex PCR using the deep immunoSEQ assay. Extracted genomic DNA from each cell subset was spread evenly across all wells of several immunoSEQ 96-well plates, with each plate serving as a replicate. For sorted subsets, 150 to 200 ng genomic DNA, equal to some 28,000 T cell genomes, was loaded into each replicate PCR. Purified libraries were quantified with a Qubit 3.0 fluorometer, sized on a Bioanalyzer 2100, and re-quantified with the KAPA Library Quantification kit. Each immunoSEQ 96-well plate was sequenced on its own single-read 150-cycle Illumina NextSeq 550 flow cell. In the authors' own workflow: Because the immunoSEQ output included only junctional sequences and no quality scores, the filtering could not be the same as the filtering used for full-length reads. To assign V/J genes and CDR3, sequences were annotated using PyIR, a Python wrapper for IgBLAST v1.9, with IMGT germline references. Any read was removed if the V/J assignment was weak (E-value above 1e-6), the CDR3 was missing, or the read contained stop codons, out-of-frame junctions, or ambiguous translated residues. V3J clonotypes were defined as sequences sharing an identical inferred V gene, J gene, and CDR3 amino acid sequence. Percentage overlap between repertoires was computed as shared unique clonotypes divided by the size of the smaller repertoire. RTK rarefaction, the Chao1 estimator, and Recon v2.1 estimates of unobserved clonotypes were used to assess repertoire richness. Generation probabilities were computed with OLGA for all TCRbeta clonotypes obtained by the gDNA method from several donors. This is the immuneACCESS table as TCRdb keeps it, with only in-frame sequences that have V and J called. A part of the clones is gone; compared with another copy, unresolved V genes explain less than half, and the rest is unexplained. The DNA was the basis for D and trimming; V, J and clone size are from that table. In this sample the table shows around 720,000 clones, about 80% of which occur a single time. The leading ten clones occupy around 1.8% of the sample.

With respect to this clone: Its antigen has not been determined. The sample holds no much larger clone one base away, and base qualities are not on file.

The sample comprised memory CD4+ T cells sorted from blood. In light of the paper, this sample's cell subset or site label describes: CD45RA-negative fraction. The clonotype was recovered from a woman aged 30 to 39 in good health. Recombination connected TRBV2 to TRBJ1-1, with a weak D call of TRBD1 (5 bases match). The CDR3 amino acid sequence is: CARGTGTEAFF. The DNA sequence reads TGTGCCAGAGGGACGGGAACTGAAGCTTTCTTT.